Presented here are 32 T cell receptor beta chains from one specimen sequenced in a study of OX40 agonist ivuxolimab in advanced cancers. Data came from immunoSEQ multiplex PCR; TCRdb stores just in-frame clones and leaves some out. The sample holds 70,000 to 95,000 clones, approximately 86% seen once. The sample in question was CD4+ or CD8+ T cells sorted from blood, obtained in a trial of the OX40 agonist ivuxolimab. Every receptor here comes from an adult with an advanced solid tumor such as melanoma, head and neck, liver or kidney cancer.

V usage is TRBV19 and J usage is TRBJ2-1; D gene uncertain. V was cut by 3 bases and J by 0 bases, with 9 bases left in between. This CDR3 comprises 15 residues. Germline assignment: CDR1 LNHDA and CDR2 SQIVND (reference sequence). This chain's CDR3 is CASSISVSSYNEQFF. In DNA form, the CDR3 reads TGTGCCAGTAGTATTTCAGTTAGCTCCTACAATGAGCAGTTCTTC.

V is TRBV19 and J is TRBJ2-5; 8 nucleotides line up with TRBD2. The end of the DNA aligns better with TRBJ2-7, so the J call may be wrong. Germline V gives CDR1 LNHDA, CDR2 SQIVND (reference sequence). This CDR3 has 16 amino acids. The CDR3 reads CASSLRLAGDTYEQYF. DNA for the CDR3: TGTGCCAGTAGCCTTAGGCTAGCGGGTGATACCTACGAGCAGTACTTC.

V gene TRBV7-2 combines with J gene TRBJ2-1; 9 bases align to TRBD1. This CDR3 spans 16 amino acids. Trimming at V came to 4 bases and at J to 5 bases, leaving 9 bases not matched to a gene. Germline assignment: CDR1 SGHTA and CDR2 FQGNSA. In nucleotides, the CDR3 is TGTGCCAGCAGCTCCTATCCGGGACAGGGCCACAATGAGCAGTTCTTC. Residues: CASSSYPGQGHNEQFF.

The V call is TRBV28, the J call TRBJ2-7; 8 bases are shared with TRBD2. Looked up from germline, CDR1 is MDHEN and CDR2 is SYDVKM. Trimming removed 6 bases from V and 1 base from J; junction bases left unmatched: 11. CDR3 length: 16 residues. This chain's CDR3 is CASSLATGGGSYEQYF. The CDR3 DNA is TGTGCCAGCAGCTTGGCCACGGGAGGGGGTTCCTACGAGCAGTACTTC. Filled out from reference TRBV28 and TRBJ2-7, the complete variable domain reads DVKVTQSSRYLVKRTGEKVFLECVQDMDHENMFWYRQDPGLGLRLIYFSYDVKMKEKGDIPEGYSVSREKKERFSLILESASTNQTSMYLCASSLATGGGSYEQYFGPGTRLTVT.

On this clone: The junction departs from germline at one end; a sequencing error may be responsible. This sequence joins TRBV7-7 and TRBJ2-2; TRBD1 aligns across 7 bases. The germline CDR1 and CDR2 sequences are SSHAT and FNYEAQ (reference sequence). The CDR3 sequence is 15 residues long. The CDR3 nucleotides are TGTGCTAGCAGCTTGGGGACAGCGAACACCGGGGAGCTGTTTTTT. Translating it yields CASSLGTANTGELFF.

Only one count was recorded for this clone. The same CDR3 is also encoded by other DNA sequences in this sample. The chain has TRBV5-1 and TRBJ2-3, with no clear D. Germline lookup yields CDR1 SGHRS and CDR2 YFSETQ. This CDR3 is 14 amino acids long. V was cut by 2 bases and J by 1 base, with 8 bases left in between. The DNA for the CDR3 is TGCGCCAGCAGCTTTACCTCGGGCACAGATACGCAGTATTTT. Translation gives CASSFTSGTDTQYF.

This rearrangement joins TRBV6-5 to TRBJ2-7, with 7 nucleotides matching TRBD2. Germline V gives CDR1 MNHEY, CDR2 SVGAGI. This CDR3 is 13 amino acids long. V lost 6 bases and J lost 4; bases outside the gene matches: 6. DNA for the CDR3: TGTGCCAGCAGCCCCGTGGGAGGGTACGAGCAGTACTTC. It yields the protein CASSPVGGYEQYF.

Concerning this clone: At one boundary the junction diverges from the germline segment, which might be a read error. This chain links TRBV6-4 with TRBJ2-3; 7 nucleotides agree with TRBD2. The CDR3 totals 14 residues. From germline, CDR1 is MRHNA and CDR2 SNTAGT. The CDR3 region has the DNA TGTGCCAGCAGCGACTCGTGGGGGGGAGATACGCAGTATTTT. This sequence encodes CASSDSWGGDTQYF.

The chain has TRBV6-1 and TRBJ2-1; the D is unclear. V was cut by 4 bases and J by 8 bases, with 15 bases left in between. The CDR3 length is 14 residues. Germline-derived CDR1 and CDR2 are MNHNS and SASEGT. This CDR3 reads CASSALFSSDEQFF. DNA for the CDR3: TGTGCCAGCAGTGCCCTTTTCTCGAGCGATGAGCAGTTCTTC.

The rearrangement uses TRBV25-1 and TRBJ1-3; 7 bases line up with TRBD1. This CDR3 is 15 amino acids long. With V trimmed by 6 bases and J by 0 bases, 5 bases remained unmatched. Germline loops: CDR1 MGHDK, CDR2 SYGVNS. The CDR3 coding sequence is TGTGCCAGCAGGGGGACAGCCGACTCTGGAAACACCATATATTTT. This sequence encodes CASRGTADSGNTIYF.

V usage is TRBV6-6 and J usage is TRBJ2-5; either TRBD1 or TRBD2 may fit D (7 bases each). The DNA end is more similar to TRBJ2-7, so the J call may be wrong. The length of the CDR3 is 13 residues. Germline V lookup: CDR1 MNHNY, CDR2 SVGAGI (reference sequence). The CDR3 nucleotides are TGTGCCATTCAGGGGGAGGGCCGTTACGAGCAGTACTTC. Protein product: CAIQGEGRYEQYF.

The gene calls are TRBV9 and TRBJ1-1; the match to TRBD1 covers 10 bases. The CDR3 is made up of 15 amino acids. Germline V CDR1 and CDR2: SGDLS, YYNGEE. V lost 3 bases, J lost 4 bases, and 6 bases stayed unmatched. The CDR3 region is CASSGRQGAGTEAFF. CDR3 coding DNA: TGTGCCAGCAGCGGAAGACAGGGGGCGGGCACTGAAGCTTTCTTT.

The chain couples TRBV2 to TRBJ2-3, with 8 bases aligning to TRBD2. Germline V gives CDR1 SNHLY, CDR2 FYNNEI. CDR3 length: 15 residues. J gave up 0 bases and V 4 bases, and 3 bases lay outside the gene matches. The CDR3 DNA reads as TGTGCCAGCAGTGCTAGCGGGCAGAGCACAGATACGCAGTATTTT. Translating gives CASSASGQSTDTQYF.

This chain connects TRBV28 to TRBJ1-5; D remains unclear. The CDR3 consists of 14 residues. Trimming took 3 bases from V and 0 from J, leaving 6 bases between them. Per germline, CDR1 MDHEN and CDR2 SYDVKM. The CDR3 DNA reads as TGTGCCAGCAGTTTTCCGAATAGCAATCAGCCCCAGCATTTT. Residues: CASSFPNSNQPQHF.

This clone was counted only a few times. The chain joins TRBV4-1 to TRBJ2-2; no clear D. This CDR3 is built from 12 residues. Germline-derived CDR1 and CDR2 are MGHRA and YSYEKL. V was pared by 0 bases and J by 7 bases, with 3 bases between. CDR3 bases: TGCGCCAGCAGCCAAGAGGTCGGGGAGCTGTTTTTT. It translates to CASSQEVGELFF.

The chain employs TRBV6-4 and TRBJ2-3; 7 bases agree with TRBD2. Germline lookup yields CDR1 MRHNA and CDR2 SNTAGT. The CDR3 runs 13 residues. V was clipped by 6 bases and J by 6 bases; unmatched bases: 6. The CDR3 here is CASSLNGGDTQYF. The CDR3 coding sequence is TGTGCCAGCAGCCTGAACGGGGGGGATACGCAGTATTTT.

The CDR3 coding sequence is TGTGCCAGCAGCCTCTCGCTAGAGCAGTACTTC. Translated: CASSLSLEQYF. The chain combines TRBV28 with TRBJ2-7, with unresolved D. CDR1 MDHEN and CDR2 SYDVKM come from the germline V gene. The V gene lost 6 bases and the J gene lost 7 bases, with 10 bases spanning the gap. The CDR3 is 11 amino acids.

The chain carries TRBV7-8 and TRBJ2-1, with 8 bases aligning to TRBD1. This CDR3 is built from 15 residues. The V gene end was trimmed by 5 bases and the J gene end by 2 bases; junction bases not matched to a gene: 5. The germline CDR1 and CDR2 sequences are SGHVS and FQNEAQ. CDR3 sequence reads: CASSERTGTYNEQFF. CDR3 DNA sequence: TGTGCCAGCAGCGAAAGGACAGGGACCTACAATGAGCAGTTCTTC.

This rearrangement joins TRBV27 to TRBJ2-2; TRBD2 might be the D (5 bases). V was trimmed by 5 bases and J by 1 base, leaving 17 bases between them. Per germline, CDR1 MNHEY and CDR2 SMNVEV (reference sequence). This CDR3 is 17 amino acids long. The CDR3 reads CASSALLSVGNTGELFF. DNA of the CDR3: TGTGCCAGCAGTGCTCTCCTTAGCGTCGGGAACACCGGGGAGCTGTTTTTT.

The rearrangement uses TRBV7-9 and TRBJ2-1, with 10 bases matching TRBD2. There are 16 residues in the CDR3. The germline V gene has CDR1 SEHNR and CDR2 FQNEAQ (reference sequence). J was trimmed by 8 bases and V by 1 base; bases with no gene match: 8. CDR3 region: CASSLDSGRVGYEQFF. The CDR3 nucleotides read TGTGCCAGCAGCTTAGACAGCGGGAGGGTCGGCTATGAGCAGTTCTTC. The whole variable domain, remainder taken from reference TRBV7-9 and TRBJ2-1, is DTGVSQNPRHKITKRGQNVTFRCDPISEHNRLYWYRQTLGQGPEFLTYFQNEAQLEKSRLLSDRFSAERPKGSFSTLEIQRTEQGDSAMYLCASSLDSGRVGYEQFFGPGTRLTVL.

The chain has TRBV7-2 and TRBJ2-2, with TRBD2 identical over 11 bases. The CDR3 totals 18 residues. The V gene end was trimmed by 2 bases and the J gene end by 5 bases; junction bases not matched to a gene: 10. CDR1 is SGHTA and CDR2 is FQGNSA in the germline V gene. The CDR3 DNA follows: TGTGCCAGCAGCTTATCGGGGCCTAGCGGGAGGAGGACCGGGGAGCTGTTTTTT. Amino acid sequence: CASSLSGPSGRRTGELFF.

The rearrangement uses TRBV7-2 and TRBJ1-5, with no clear D. The germline gives CDR1 SGHTA, CDR2 FQGNSA. V lost 0 bases and J lost 6, with 6 bases in between. The CDR3 is made up of 13 amino acids. The CDR3 here is CASSLAGPQPQHF. The CDR3 DNA reads as TGTGCCAGCAGCTTAGCGGGCCCTCAGCCCCAGCATTTT.

V usage is TRBV5-1 and J usage is TRBJ1-2; 10 bases line up with TRBD1. V lost 1 base and J lost 0; bases outside the gene matches: 3. The CDR3 is made up of 16 amino acids. Germline lookup yields CDR1 SGHRS and CDR2 YFSETQ. CDR3 in amino acids: CASSLRQGATNYGYTF. In nucleotides, the CDR3 is TGCGCCAGCAGCTTGAGACAGGGGGCAACTAACTATGGCTACACCTTC. The full variable domain, in which reference TRBV5-1 and TRBJ1-2 provide the parts outside the CDR3, is KAGVTQTPRYLIKTRGQQVTLSCSPISGHRSVSWYQQTPGQGLQFLFEYFSETQRNKGNFPGRFSGRQFSNSRSEMNVSTLELGDSALYLCASSLRQGATNYGYTFGSGTRLTVV.

The genes are TRBV29-1 and TRBJ2-5; 8 bases are a match to TRBD2. CDR3 length: 15 amino acids. Germline CDR1 SQVTM, CDR2 ANQGSEA. This CDR3 reads CGISPPGGPSETQYF. The CDR3 nucleotides are TGCGGAATCTCCCCGCCGGGAGGGCCATCAGAGACCCAGTACTTC.

The chain uses TRBV5-1 and TRBJ2-3; no definite D call. Germline CDR1 and CDR2: SGHRS and YFSETQ. V gave up 0 bases and J gave up 6 bases, with 14 bases separating them. This CDR3 is built from 15 residues. CDR3 residues: CASSLVGRAGDTQYF. The CDR3 coding sequence is TGCGCCAGCAGCTTGGTCGGACGGGCTGGGGATACGCAGTATTTT.

The J gene is TRBJ2-1, the V gene TRBV7-9, with TRBD1 matching over 8 bases. CDR3 length equals 15 residues. The germline V gene has CDR1 SEHNR and CDR2 FQNEAQ (reference sequence). Germline trimming cut 4 bases from V and 6 bases from J; bases unmatched to any gene: 8. CDR3 region: CASSSQDREVNEQFF. CDR3 in DNA: TGTGCCAGCAGCTCTCAGGACAGGGAAGTCAATGAGCAGTTCTTC.

The chain employs TRBV18 and TRBJ2-7, with no clear D. This CDR3 has 14 amino acids. V was cut by 1 base and J by 3 bases, with 10 bases left in between. CDR1 and CDR2 (germline): KGHSH, LQKENI. CDR3 amino acids: CASSPRTNIYEQYF. The CDR3 DNA reads as TGTGCCAGCTCACCACGAACCAATATCTACGAGCAGTACTTC.

This chain uses TRBV6-6 with TRBJ2-7; D may be TRBD1 (6 bases). This CDR3 region has 15 residues. The germline V gene encodes CDR1 MNHNY and CDR2 SVGAGI (reference sequence). V was pared by 5 bases and J by 2 bases, with 16 bases between. The CDR3 DNA reads as TGTGCCAGCAGTACTGGGGCCGGGACAACCTACGAGCAGTACTTC. It encodes CASSTGAGTTYEQYF.

The chain has TRBV11-2 and TRBJ2-7; 14 nucleotides align to TRBD2. The CDR3 totals 19 residues. The V and J ends lost 1 base and 0 bases, in that order; junction bases with no gene match: 8. Germline V lookup: CDR1 SGHAT, CDR2 FQNNGV. CDR3 coding DNA: TGTGCCAGCAGCTTAGTGGGGGGGACTAGCGGGAGAAGCTCCTACGAGCAGTACTTC. The encoded protein is CASSLVGGTSGRSSYEQYF.

This clone was seen once. The chain has TRBV2 and TRBJ2-3, with D perhaps TRBD2 (5 bases). Germline CDR1 and CDR2: SNHLY and FYNNEI. Trimming took off 7 bases at V and 0 bases at J, with 17 bases between the two ends. The CDR3 runs 16 residues. CDR3 protein: CASILLARSSTDTQYF. DNA of the CDR3: TGTGCCAGCATCTTATTAGCGCGCTCTAGCACAGATACGCAGTATTTT.

The rearrangement uses TRBV6-6 and TRBJ2-7, with D tentatively TRBD2 (6 bases). V was trimmed by 5 bases and J by 2 bases, leaving 10 bases between them. CDR3 length equals 13 residues. Germline V gene lookup returns CDR1 MNHNY and CDR2 SVGAGI (reference sequence). CDR3 in amino acids: CASSIGTAYEQYF. The CDR3 bases are TGTGCCAGCAGTATCGGGACTGCCTACGAGCAGTACTTC.

This rearrangement joins TRBV23-1 to TRBJ2-7, with a weak D call TRBD1 (6 bases). TRBV23-1 is an open reading frame whose function is uncertain. The CDR3 is made up of 15 amino acids. Trimming took off 6 bases at V and 2 bases at J, with 17 bases between the two ends. The CDR3 region is CASSPTRDTTYEQYF. The CDR3 DNA reads TGCGCCAGCAGCCCTACCCGGGACACCACCTACGAGCAGTACTTC.